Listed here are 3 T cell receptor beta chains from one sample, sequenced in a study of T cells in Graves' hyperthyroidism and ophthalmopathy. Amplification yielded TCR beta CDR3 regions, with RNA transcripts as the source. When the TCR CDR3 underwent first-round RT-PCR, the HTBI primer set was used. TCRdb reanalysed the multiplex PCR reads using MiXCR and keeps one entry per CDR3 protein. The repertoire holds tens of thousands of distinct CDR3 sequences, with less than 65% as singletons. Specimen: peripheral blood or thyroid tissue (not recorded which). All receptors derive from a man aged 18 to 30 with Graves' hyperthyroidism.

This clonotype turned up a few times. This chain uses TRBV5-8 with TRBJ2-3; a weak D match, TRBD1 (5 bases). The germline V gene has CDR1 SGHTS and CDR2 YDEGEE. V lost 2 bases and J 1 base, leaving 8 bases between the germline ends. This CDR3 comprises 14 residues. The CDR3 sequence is CASSFRRGTDTQYF. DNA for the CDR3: TGTGCCAGCAGCTTTCGCAGGGGCACAGATACGCAGTATTTT.

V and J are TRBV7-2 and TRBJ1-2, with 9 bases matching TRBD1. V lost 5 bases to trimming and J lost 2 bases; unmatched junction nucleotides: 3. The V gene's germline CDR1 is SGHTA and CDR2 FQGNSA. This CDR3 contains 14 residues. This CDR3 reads CASSQQGANYGYTF. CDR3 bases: TGTGCCAGCAGCCAACAGGGGGCGAACTATGGCTACACCTTC.

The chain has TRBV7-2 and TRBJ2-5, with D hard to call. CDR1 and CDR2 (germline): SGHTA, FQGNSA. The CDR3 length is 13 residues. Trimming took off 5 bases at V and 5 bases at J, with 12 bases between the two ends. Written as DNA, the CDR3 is TGTGCCAGCAGCCCAGTGTACGGGGAGACCCAGTACTTC. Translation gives CASSPVYGETQYF.